These T cell receptor beta chains were read from a single sample in a study of blood T cell repertoires in COVID-19. The assay was immunoSEQ multiplex PCR, and TCRdb's table has in-frame clones only and misses some. The table has a few hundred thousand clones, approximately 90% seen once; the top ten hold 5.5% to 8.5%. What was sequenced was peripheral blood. These TCRs come from a woman aged 25 to 39 who had recovered from COVID-19. Both conserved end residues are part of each CDR3. Each record gives: J gene, V gene, D gene, clone size, CDR3 protein, CDR3 DNA. A D gene is named only where the DNA matches it firmly. Size is omitted from some rows. Given values are once, few, many or a class for expanded clones.

>TRBJ1-1|TRBV2|TRBD1|NA
CASKPPLQGANTEAFF
TGTGCCAGCAAGCCACCGTTGCAGGGGGCCAACACTGAAGCTTTCTTT
>TRBJ1-5|TRBV19|NA|NA
CASSAGEGYQPQHF
TGTGCCAGCTCGGCCGGGGAGGGGTATCAGCCCCAGCATTTT
>TRBJ2-7|TRBV6-1|NA|NA
CASSEGGPVIYEQYF
TGTGCCAGCAGTGAAGGGGGGCCTGTTATCTACGAGCAGTACTTC
>TRBJ2-3|TRBV18|TRBD1|NA
CASSPQTGGTADTQYF
TGTGCCAGCTCTCCTCAGACAGGGGGGACGGCAGATACGCAGTATTTT
>TRBJ2-7|TRBV18|NA|NA
CASSPENSQPEQYF
TGTGCCAGCTCACCAGAGAACTCCCAACCCGAGCAGTACTTC
>TRBJ2-3|TRBV27|TRBD2|NA
CASSPGAGEFTDTQYF
TGTGCCAGCAGTCCCGGAGCGGGAGAATTCACAGATACGCAGTATTTT
>TRBJ2-7|TRBV18|TRBD2|NA
CASSPGEGREQYF
TGTGCCAGCTCACCGGGGGAGGGCAGGGAGCAGTACTTC
>TRBJ1-1|TRBV6-2/TRBV6-3|TRBD1|NA
CASSPLTQTGGRTEAFF
TGTGCCAGCAGTCCCCTCACCCAGACAGGGGGGCGGACTGAAGCTTTCTTT
>TRBJ1-2|TRBV25-1|NA|NA
CASSDRGYGYTF
TGTGCCAGCAGTGACAGGGGCTATGGCTACACCTTC
>TRBJ1-2|TRBV19|NA|NA
CASSGAALYGYTF
TGTGCCAGTTCTGGGGCGGCCCTCTATGGCTACACCTTC
>TRBJ1-1|TRBV6-4|NA|NA
CASSDGGAEAFF
TGTGCCAGCAGTGATGGGGGGGCTGAAGCTTTCTTT
>TRBJ1-5|TRBV7-2|TRBD1|NA
CASSMLQGAGNQPQHF
TGTGCCAGCAGCATGCTACAGGGGGCGGGCAATCAGCCCCAGCATTTT
>TRBJ1-5|TRBV27|NA|once
CASSPRTVLQPQHF
TGTGCCAGCAGTCCCCGGACAGTCCTTCAGCCCCAGCATTTT
>TRBJ2-1|TRBV10-3|NA|NA
CAISAGDEQFF
TGTGCCATCAGTGCGGGGGACGAGCAGTTCTTC
>TRBJ2-5|TRBV4-2|TRBD2|NA
CASSQAGAGELQETQYF
TGTGCCAGCAGCCAAGCTGGGGCGGGAGAGCTCCAAGAGACCCAGTACTTC
>TRBJ1-3|TRBV7-6|NA|NA
CASSSTTGKTGNTIYF
TGTGCCAGCAGCTCGACAACTGGCAAGACTGGAAACACCATATATTTT
>TRBJ2-7|TRBV11-2|NA|once
CASSSDRWQYF
TGTGCCAGCAGCTCCGACAGGTGGCAGTACTTC
>TRBJ2-7|TRBV7-9|TRBD2|NA
CASSLVAGALGEQYF
TGTGCCAGCAGCCTCGTAGCGGGGGCGCTGGGAGAGCAGTACTTC
>TRBJ1-2|TRBV19|TRBD1|once
CASSNRDRGNYGYTF
TGTGCCAGTAGTAACCGGGACAGGGGAAACTATGGCTACACCTTC
>TRBJ2-6|TRBV6-5|NA|NA
CASRDSFFGANVLTF
TGTGCCAGCAGGGACAGTTTTTTTGGGGCCAACGTCCTGACTTTC
>TRBJ2-1|TRBV6-2/TRBV6-3|TRBD2|NA
CASSTYLAGVGNEQFF
TGTGCCAGCAGCACCTATCTAGCGGGGGTTGGCAATGAGCAGTTCTTC
>TRBJ2-2|TRBV2|TRBD2|NA
CASSRGSGGAGELFF
TGTGCCAGCTCCCGAGGTAGCGGGGGGGCCGGGGAGCTGTTTTTT
>TRBJ2-5|TRBV24-1|TRBD1|NA
CATSDSDRGLETQYF
TGTGCCACCAGTGATAGTGACAGGGGGCTAGAGACCCAGTACTTC
>TRBJ1-4|TRBV6-5|NA|NA
CASMRSQGEKLFF
TGTGCCAGCATGAGGTCCCAGGGTGAAAAACTGTTTTTT
>TRBJ2-3|TRBV2|NA|few
CASRGTRFGTDTQYF
TGTGCCAGCAGGGGAACTAGATTCGGCACAGATACGCAGTATTTT
>TRBJ1-1|TRBV11-2|NA|few
CASSLEFGSKNTEAFF
TGTGCCAGCAGCTTAGAATTCGGTTCCAAGAACACTGAAGCTTTCTTT
>TRBJ2-3|TRBV2|TRBD1|NA
CASRQGVGTDTQYF
TGTGCCAGCAGGCAGGGGGTAGGGACAGATACGCAGTATTTT
>TRBJ2-5|TRBV10-3|TRBD2|NA
CATTGTSGVPHQETQYF
TGTGCCACTACCGGGACTAGCGGGGTCCCCCACCAAGAGACCCAGTACTTC
>TRBJ2-7|TRBV2|NA|once
CASRAPYEQYF
TGTGCCAGCAGGGCCCCCTACGAGCAGTACTTC
>TRBJ2-7|TRBV5-4|NA|NA
CASSSGDLTYEQYF
TGTGCCAGCAGCTCCGGGGACTTGACCTACGAGCAGTACTTC